The 26 T cell receptor beta chains listed next were all sequenced from one sample in a study of PD-1 blockade in classical Hodgkin lymphoma. Profiled with immunoSEQ multiplex PCR; TCRdb holds only in-frame clones, not every one. The table records about 17,000 clones, 80% to 95% of them present only once. Time point here: newly diagnosed, previously untreated cHL patient sample. Sequencing input: peripheral blood mononuclear cells (PBMCs). The receptors originated from a human donor with classical Hodgkin lymphoma.

This clone occurred once. This chain joins TRBV6-6 and TRBJ1-1; no definite D call. Germline lookup yields CDR1 MNHNY and CDR2 SVGAGI (reference sequence). This CDR3 region has 14 residues. Between the trimmed V and J ends, which lost 4 bases and 0 bases, there was a span of 9 bases. CDR3 region: CASSSHTVNTEAFF. The CDR3 DNA follows: TGTGCCAGCAGTTCTCACACGGTGAACACTGAAGCTTTCTTT.

The chain is built from TRBV4-1 and TRBJ2-7; no clear D gene. V was pared by 4 bases and J by 5 bases, with 15 bases between. The CDR3 runs to 14 residues. The germline gives CDR1 MGHRA, CDR2 YSYEKL. The CDR3 loop is CASSRVLRSDEQYF. The CDR3 coding sequence is TGCGCCAGCAGCCGTGTTCTGAGATCCGACGAGCAGTACTTC.

J is TRBJ2-1 and V is TRBV5-1, with 13 bases identical to TRBD2. CDR1 SGHRS and CDR2 YFSETQ come from the germline V gene. CDR3 length equals 17 residues. V was pared by 3 bases and J by 3 bases, with 6 bases of the junction left unmatched. The CDR3 region is CASSSPGLAGVYNEQFF. CDR3 sequence (DNA): TGCGCCAGCAGCTCACCAGGACTAGCGGGAGTCTACAATGAGCAGTTCTTC. The variable domain in full, completed from reference TRBV5-1 and TRBJ2-1, reads KAGVTQTPRYLIKTRGQQVTLSCSPISGHRSVSWYQQTPGQGLQFLFEYFSETQRNKGNFPGRFSGRQFSNSRSEMNVSTLELGDSALYLCASSSPGLAGVYNEQFFGPGTRLTVL.

For the CDR3, the DNA is TGTGCCAGCAGTTACAGGCAGGGGACCTATGGCTACACCTTC. As protein: CASSYRQGTYGYTF. The V and J genes are TRBV6-5 and TRBJ1-2; TRBD1 is a possible D gene (6 bases). V dropped 2 bases and J dropped 4 bases, with 11 bases sitting between them. The germline gives CDR1 MNHEY, CDR2 SVGAGI. The CDR3 sequence is 14 residues long.

The chain employs TRBV28 and TRBJ2-5; D ambiguous. V shed 4 bases and J shed 2 bases, with 11 bases lying between them. This CDR3 has 14 amino acids. The germline V gene has CDR1 MDHEN and CDR2 SYDVKM. The CDR3 DNA follows: TGTGCCAGCAGTTCCCCTTCGGTACAAGAGACCCAGTACTTC. It specifies CASSSPSVQETQYF.

V gene TRBV27 combines with J gene TRBJ2-7, with D perhaps being TRBD1 or TRBD2 (8 bases each). The ends were cut back, 5 bases at V and 4 bases at J, with 30 bases in the middle. Germline assignment: CDR1 MNHEY and CDR2 SMNVEV (reference sequence). This CDR3 is built from 19 residues. In DNA form, the CDR3 reads TGTGCCAGCAGTATCCAAAGACAGGGGTTGCGCGGGAGGAGATACGAGCAGTACTTC. Translated: CASSIQRQGLRGRRYEQYF.

The gene calls are TRBV7-9 and TRBJ2-7; D unresolved. The germline V gene has CDR1 SEHNR and CDR2 FQNEAQ (reference sequence). The CDR3 is 17 residues long. The V gene lost 5 bases and the J gene lost 1 base, with 21 bases spanning the gap. The CDR3 loop reads CASSPTPLMAGSYEQYF. DNA for the CDR3: TGTGCCAGCAGCCCCACCCCCCTTATGGCAGGATCCTACGAGCAGTACTTC.

The genes are TRBV6-1 and TRBJ2-5, with D possibly being TRBD1 (5 bases). The last part of the DNA fits TRBJ2-7 better; the J call may be wrong. This CDR3 spans 13 amino acids. The germline CDR1 and CDR2 sequences are MNHNS and SASEGT. CDR3 residues: CASSLTARYEQYF. For the CDR3, the DNA is TGTGCCAGCAGCCTGACAGCCCGCTACGAGCAGTACTTC.

The rearrangement links TRBV28 to TRBJ2-7; D unclear. The length of the CDR3 is 12 residues. Germline V gene sequence: CDR1 MDHEN, CDR2 SYDVKM. Trimming took off 8 bases at V and 5 bases at J, with 13 bases between the two ends. CDR3 DNA sequence: TGTGCCAGCGGTACCTTTCCGAACGAGCAGTACTTC. It specifies CASGTFPNEQYF.

The genes are TRBV19 and TRBJ2-1, with D perhaps given as TRBD1 or TRBD2 (5 bases each). Germline V gene lookup returns CDR1 LNHDA and CDR2 SQIVND (reference sequence). Trimming took off 4 bases at V and 1 base at J, with 11 bases between the two ends. This CDR3 is 15 amino acids long. This CDR3 reads CASSKQGVSYNEQFF. In nucleotides, the CDR3 is TGTGCCAGTAGTAAGCAGGGAGTTTCCTACAATGAGCAGTTCTTC.

This chain connects TRBV10-3 to TRBJ1-3, with a tentative D call TRBD1 (5 bases). Looked up from germline, CDR1 is ENHRY and CDR2 is SYGVKD. The CDR3 sequence is 16 residues long. V lost 8 bases, J lost 0 bases, and 17 bases lay in between. The CDR3 region is CAIARTPRVSGNTIYF. CDR3 nucleotide sequence: TGTGCCATCGCTCGAACTCCCAGGGTCTCTGGAAACACCATATATTTT.

This rearrangement joins TRBV7-9 to TRBJ2-3, with 12 bases matching TRBD2. CDR3 length: 15 amino acids. V lost 5 bases and J lost 6; bases outside the gene matches: 6. Per germline, CDR1 SEHNR and CDR2 FQNEAQ (reference sequence). The DNA for the CDR3 is TGTGCCAGCAGCATCGGACTAGCGGGAACTGATACGCAGTATTTT. The encoded protein is CASSIGLAGTDTQYF.

The V call is TRBV4-1, the J call TRBJ2-3; D perhaps matches TRBD2 (5 bases). Trimming left V 5 bases short and J 8 bases short, with 23 bases between. This CDR3 spans 16 amino acids. Germline-derived CDR1 and CDR2 are MGHRA and YSYEKL. The CDR3 protein is CASSFLPGSLGRTQYF. Written as DNA, the CDR3 is TGCGCCAGCAGCTTCCTACCGGGATCACTCGGGCGTACGCAGTATTTT.

The V call is TRBV28, the J call TRBJ2-1; 10 bases fit TRBD2. V was clipped by 5 bases and J by 3 bases; unmatched bases: 4. The CDR3 consists of 15 residues. Germline CDR1 is MDHEN and CDR2 is SYDVKM. CDR3 sequence (DNA): TGTGCCAGCAGTCCTGGACTAGCGGACTACAATGAGCAGTTCTTC. Its protein is CASSPGLADYNEQFF.

V usage is TRBV4-1 and J usage is TRBJ1-5, with TRBD1 as a possible D gene (5 bases). This CDR3 is built from 15 residues. The germline gives CDR1 MGHRA, CDR2 YSYEKL. V was clipped by 8 bases and J by 0 bases, with 14 bases between them. The CDR3 region has the DNA TGCGCCAGCGGGCAGGGTTGGTATAGCAATCAGCCCCAGCATTTT. The encoded protein is CASGQGWYSNQPQHF.

This chain uses TRBV19 with TRBJ1-2; D possibly corresponds to TRBD1 (5 bases). There are 15 residues in the CDR3. V was clipped by 3 bases and J by 4 bases, with 15 bases between them. Germline V CDR1 and CDR2: LNHDA, SQIVND (reference sequence). The CDR3 DNA is TGTGCCAGTAGTATTAACGCAGGGATCGGCTATGGCTACACCTTC. Translating gives CASSINAGIGYGYTF.

The V and J genes are TRBV5-8 and TRBJ2-5; tentative D call: TRBD1 (5 bases). The CDR3 is 14 amino acids. V was trimmed by 4 bases and J by 0 bases, leaving 10 bases between them. From germline, CDR1 is SGHTS and CDR2 YDEGEE. CDR3 sequence reads: CASSETVNQETQYF. CDR3 sequence (DNA): TGTGCCAGCAGCGAGACAGTGAACCAAGAGACCCAGTACTTC. Looking up the rest from reference TRBV5-8 and TRBJ2-5 gives the full variable domain: EAGVTQSPTHLIKTRGQQATLRCSPISGHTSVYWYQQALGLGLQFLLWYDEGEERNRGNFPPRFSGRQFPNYSSELNVNALELEDSALYLCASSETVNQETQYFGPGTRLLVL.

This chain uses TRBV10-2 with TRBJ2-5; possible D gene TRBD2, 7 bases. This CDR3 has 17 residues. The germline CDR1 and CDR2 sequences are WSHSY and SAAADI. V lost 2 bases and J lost 7, with 23 bases in between. The chain's CDR3 is CASSETLGGGLIGTQYF. CDR3 DNA: TGCGCCAGCAGTGAGACTTTGGGAGGGGGGCTGATAGGGACCCAGTACTTC.

The genes are TRBV28 and TRBJ2-7; D is ambiguous. Germline assignment: CDR1 MDHEN and CDR2 SYDVKM. V lost 5 bases and J 8 bases, leaving 13 bases between the germline ends. There are 12 residues in the CDR3. Here the CDR3 reads CASSGRRLKQYF. The CDR3 DNA reads as TGTGCCAGCAGTGGAAGACGTCTTAAGCAGTACTTC. Looking up the rest from reference TRBV28 and TRBJ2-7 gives the full variable domain: DVKVTQSSRYLVKRTGEKVFLECVQDMDHENMFWYRQDPGLGLRLIYFSYDVKMKEKGDIPEGYSVSREKKERFSLILESASTNQTSMYLCASSGRRLKQYFGPGTRLTVT.

This CDR3 reads CASSQGGSGRQNIQYF. CDR3 DNA sequence: TGTGCCAGCAGCCAAGGAGGTAGCGGGAGGCAAAACATTCAGTACTTC. The chain couples TRBV14 to TRBJ2-4; 10 nucleotides align to TRBD2. The CDR3 has 16 residues. The V segment lost 1 base and the J segment 5 bases; nucleotides outside the gene matches: 5. From germline, CDR1 is SGHDN and CDR2 FVKESK.

The V call is TRBV5-1, the J call TRBJ2-3; TRBD1 agrees at 7 bases. The V segment lost 2 bases and the J segment 4 bases; nucleotides outside the gene matches: 7. Per the germline V gene, CDR1 is SGHRS and CDR2 is YFSETQ. The CDR3 runs 15 residues. CDR3 protein: CASSFQGVGADTQYF. CDR3 nucleotides: TGCGCCAGCAGCTTCCAGGGGGTTGGGGCAGATACGCAGTATTTT.

The rearrangement links TRBV19 to TRBJ2-7; perhaps TRBD1 as D (6 bases). The germline CDR1 and CDR2 sequences are LNHDA and SQIVND (reference sequence). Trimming took 5 bases from V and 3 from J, leaving 17 bases between them. The CDR3 totals 15 residues. The CDR3 DNA follows: TGTGCCAGTAGTCTGGCCGGGACACGGGACTACGAGCAGTACTTC. Translation: CASSLAGTRDYEQYF.

The rearrangement links TRBV11-2 to TRBJ2-1, with D hard to call. The V gene lost 3 bases and the J gene lost 10 bases, with 10 bases spanning the gap. The germline V gene encodes CDR1 SGHAT and CDR2 FQNNGV. The CDR3 is 12 amino acids. CDR3 sequence (DNA): TGTGCCAGCAGCTTTCGCTCAGAGGAGCAGTTCTTC. This translates into CASSFRSEEQFF.

V is TRBV15 and J is TRBJ2-1, with TRBD1 matching over 7 bases. This CDR3 spans 15 amino acids. V gave up 0 bases and J gave up 9 bases; unmatched junction bases: 8. Germline V lookup: CDR1 LNHNV, CDR2 YYDKDF (reference sequence). CDR3 loop: CATSRDPGGSVEQFF. The CDR3 nucleotides read TGTGCCACCAGCAGAGATCCAGGGGGATCGGTTGAGCAGTTCTTC.

This chain uses TRBV6-5 with TRBJ1-2; D may be TRBD1 (5 bases). The V gene's germline CDR1 is MNHEY and CDR2 SVGAGI. There are 11 residues in the CDR3. Trimming shortened V by 7 bases and J by 8 bases, and 11 bases separated the two germline ends. The CDR3: CASMQGMGYTF. The CDR3 DNA sequence: TGTGCCAGCATGCAGGGCATGGGCTACACCTTC.

J is TRBJ1-4 and V is TRBV5-4; 9 bases fit TRBD1. Looked up from germline, CDR1 is SGHNT and CDR2 is YYREEE (reference sequence). V was clipped by 4 bases and J by 3 bases; unmatched bases: 1. The CDR3 spans 14 residues. In nucleotides, the CDR3 is TGTGCCAGCAGCAACAGGGGGCCTAATGAAAAACTGTTTTTT. The encoded protein is CASSNRGPNEKLFF.